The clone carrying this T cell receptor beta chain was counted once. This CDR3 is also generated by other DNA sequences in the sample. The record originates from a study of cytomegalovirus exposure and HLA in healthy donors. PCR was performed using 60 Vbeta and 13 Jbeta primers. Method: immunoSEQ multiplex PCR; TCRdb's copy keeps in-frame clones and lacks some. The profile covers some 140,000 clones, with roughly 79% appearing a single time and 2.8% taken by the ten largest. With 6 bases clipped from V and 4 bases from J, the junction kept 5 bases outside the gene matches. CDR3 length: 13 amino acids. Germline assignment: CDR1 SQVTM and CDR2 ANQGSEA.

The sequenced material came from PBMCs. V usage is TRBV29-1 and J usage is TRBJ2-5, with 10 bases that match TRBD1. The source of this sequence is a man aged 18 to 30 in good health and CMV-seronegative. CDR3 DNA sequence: TGCAGCGTCAGACAGGGGGCGGGAGAGACCCAGTACTTC. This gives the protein CSVRQGAGETQYF.